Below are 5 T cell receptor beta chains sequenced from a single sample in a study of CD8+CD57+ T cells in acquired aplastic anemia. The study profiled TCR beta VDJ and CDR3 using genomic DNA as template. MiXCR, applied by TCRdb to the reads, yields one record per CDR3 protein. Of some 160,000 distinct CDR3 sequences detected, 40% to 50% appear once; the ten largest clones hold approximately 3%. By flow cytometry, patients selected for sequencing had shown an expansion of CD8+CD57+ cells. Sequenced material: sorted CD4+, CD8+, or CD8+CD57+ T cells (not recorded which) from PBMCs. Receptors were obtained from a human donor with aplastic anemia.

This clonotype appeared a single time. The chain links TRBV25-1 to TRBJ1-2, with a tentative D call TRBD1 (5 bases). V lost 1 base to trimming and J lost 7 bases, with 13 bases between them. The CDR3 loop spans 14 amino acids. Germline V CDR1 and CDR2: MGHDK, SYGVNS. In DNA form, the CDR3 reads TGTGCCAGCAGTGAATTCCGCTCAGGGCGTGGCTACACCTTC. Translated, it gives CASSEFRSGRGYTF.

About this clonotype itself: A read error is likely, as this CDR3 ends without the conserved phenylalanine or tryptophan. The CDR3, as DNA: TGTGCCAGCAGCTCACCGGGGATACAGGAGCAGTACCTC. Translating it yields CASSSPGIQEQYL. This sequence joins TRBV7-2 and TRBJ2-7; possible D gene TRBD2, 5 bases. This CDR3 comprises 13 residues. Germline V gives CDR1 SGHTA, CDR2 FQGNSA. Trimming removed 4 bases at V and 7 bases at J, with 14 bases between.

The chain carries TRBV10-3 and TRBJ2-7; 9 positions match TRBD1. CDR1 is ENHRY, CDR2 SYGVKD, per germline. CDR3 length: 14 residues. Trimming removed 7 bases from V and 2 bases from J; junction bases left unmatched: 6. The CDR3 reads CAIKETGGTYEQYF. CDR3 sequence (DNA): TGTGCCATCAAGGAGACAGGGGGGACCTACGAGCAGTACTTC.

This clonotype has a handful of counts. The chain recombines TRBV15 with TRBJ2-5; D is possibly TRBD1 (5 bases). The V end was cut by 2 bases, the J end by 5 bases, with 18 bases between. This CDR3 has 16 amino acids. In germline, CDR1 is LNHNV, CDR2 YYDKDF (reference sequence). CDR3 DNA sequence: TGTGCCACCAGCAGACGGATGCAGGGTTTTGGGGAGACCCAGTACTTC. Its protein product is CATSRRMQGFGETQYF.

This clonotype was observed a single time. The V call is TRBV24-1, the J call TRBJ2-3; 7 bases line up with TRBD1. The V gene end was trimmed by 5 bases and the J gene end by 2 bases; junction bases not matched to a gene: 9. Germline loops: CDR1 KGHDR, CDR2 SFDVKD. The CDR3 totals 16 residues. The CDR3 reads CATSAAGTVFTDTQYF. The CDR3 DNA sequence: TGTGCCACCAGTGCAGCCGGGACAGTCTTCACAGATACGCAGTATTTT.